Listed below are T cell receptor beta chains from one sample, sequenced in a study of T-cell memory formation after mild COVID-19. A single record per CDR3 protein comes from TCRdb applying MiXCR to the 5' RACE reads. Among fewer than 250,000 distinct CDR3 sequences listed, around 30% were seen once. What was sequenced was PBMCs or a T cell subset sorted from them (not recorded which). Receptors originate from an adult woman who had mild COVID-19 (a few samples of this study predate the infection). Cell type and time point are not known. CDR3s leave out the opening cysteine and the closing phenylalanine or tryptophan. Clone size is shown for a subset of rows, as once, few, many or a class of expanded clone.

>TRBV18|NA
ASSPWDRENYGYT
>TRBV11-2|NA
ASSLVQAEQY
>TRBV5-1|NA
ASSLGYQGVLEQY
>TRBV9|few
ASSGTPTQTNNEQF
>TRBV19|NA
ASSIVGLAEFNEQF
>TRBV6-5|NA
ASSWTGVTDTQY
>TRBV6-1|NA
ASSERQPQH
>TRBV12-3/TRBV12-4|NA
ASSFFQGSSGNTIY
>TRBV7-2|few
ASSLATGGTEAF
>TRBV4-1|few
ASSPSARSPEAF
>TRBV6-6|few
ASRPSWAGENTIY
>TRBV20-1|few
SAIPLRDLTLRVQY
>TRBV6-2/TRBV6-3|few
ASSYFSGITSGRNKSSYNEQF
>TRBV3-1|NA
ASSPYTSAGTGELF
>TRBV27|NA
ASSETSYSVSTEAF
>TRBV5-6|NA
ASSLDRVETQY
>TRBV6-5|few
ASSAPWTSENYNEQF
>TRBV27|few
ASSIQGLGQF
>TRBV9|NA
ASSVEGLAADTQY
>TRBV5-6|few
ASSSRQLAFFYEQY
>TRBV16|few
ASSQSRGVGEKLF
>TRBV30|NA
AWRKGTALYGYT
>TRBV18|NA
ASSPTGRNEKLF
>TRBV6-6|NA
ASSVTATNTGELF
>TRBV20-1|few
SARDHSYEQY
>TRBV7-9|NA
ASSLDRGPGRTQY
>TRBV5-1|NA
ASSLGQRGSYEQY
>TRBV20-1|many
SASPLAGDTDTQY
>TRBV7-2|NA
ASSNTRGNQPQH
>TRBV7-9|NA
ASDRGADEKLF
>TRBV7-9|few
ASSFPAGGGISTDTQY
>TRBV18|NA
ASSPLSDEQY
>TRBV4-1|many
ASSQDRLALYEQY
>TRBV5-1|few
ASSFGAGEGEQY
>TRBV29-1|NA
SVLGEASYEQY
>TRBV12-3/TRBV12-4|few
AIRAYPNEQF
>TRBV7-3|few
ASSRNSGRGFGNEQF
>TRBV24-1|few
ATSDPDRVAQF
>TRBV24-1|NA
ATSPVSGAFQETQY
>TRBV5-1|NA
ASSFGPSGNTIY
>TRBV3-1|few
ASSYRQGSTDTQY
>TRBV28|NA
ASSRTGEPYNEQF
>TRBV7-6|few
ASSSWSREETQY
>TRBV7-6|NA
ASRKGGSYNEQF